These 13 T cell receptor beta chains were sequenced from one sample in a study of CD8+ T cells in alopecia areata. The treatment denotes: oral pan-JAK inhibitor, 5-10 mg twice daily. RNA was isolated and reverse transcribed to cDNA, the sequencing template. Sequenced by immunoSEQ multiplex PCR; TCRdb stores in-frame clones only, minus some. The table lists roughly 120,000 clones, 58% of them singletons. Specimen: CD8+ T cells sorted from blood, collected at week 4, from a patient treated with tofacitinib. These receptors were taken from a human donor with alopecia areata.

Points on this clone: The same CDR3 also results from other DNA sequences found in this sample. J is TRBJ2-5 and V is TRBV6-5; D is unclear. Trimming pared 3 bases from V and 3 bases from J, leaving 2 bases between. The germline V gene encodes CDR1 MNHEY and CDR2 SVGAGI. The CDR3 is 11 amino acids. The CDR3 DNA sequence: TGTGCCAGCAGTTATGAAGAGACCCAGTACTTC. Amino acids: CASSYEETQYF.

V and J are TRBV29-1 and TRBJ2-7; a possible D gene is TRBD1 (6 bases). The V gene lost 8 bases and the J gene lost 2 bases, with 19 bases spanning the gap. This CDR3 contains 14 residues. CDR1 and CDR2 from the germline V gene are SQVTM and ANQGSEA. CDR3 protein: CSLQADSPTYEQYF. DNA of the CDR3: TGCAGCCTGCAGGCGGACAGCCCGACCTACGAGCAGTACTTC.

CDR3 sequence (DNA): TGCAGCGTTGAGGGACAGGGGATAACAGATACGCAGTATTTT. Translating it yields CSVEGQGITDTQYF. This chain connects TRBV29-1 to TRBJ2-3, with 10 positions matching TRBD1. The J segment lost 3 bases and the V segment lost 3 bases, leaving 3 bases of the junction unmatched. The germline V gene encodes CDR1 SQVTM and CDR2 ANQGSEA. CDR3 length: 14 amino acids.

This chain connects TRBV30 to TRBJ2-3, with TRBD2 identical over 7 bases. Trimming removed 2 bases from V and 2 bases from J; junction bases left unmatched: 10. The CDR3 sequence is 16 residues long. Germline values: CDR1 GTSNPN, CDR2 SVGIG (reference sequence). As DNA, the CDR3 is TGTGCCTGGAGTCAGGCTAGCGGACTATACACAGATACGCAGTATTTT. This codes for CAWSQASGLYTDTQYF.

The chain combines TRBV29-1 with TRBJ2-7; 7 bases are shared with TRBD1. CDR1 SQVTM and CDR2 ANQGSEA come from the germline V gene. This CDR3 region has 13 residues. The V segment lost 4 bases and the J segment 4 bases; nucleotides outside the gene matches: 7. The CDR3 bases are TGCAGCGTTGTCCGCGGCAGGGGGTACGAGCAGTACTTC. Amino acids: CSVVRGRGYEQYF.

This chain uses TRBV29-1 with TRBJ2-7; TRBD2 matches 11 bases. This CDR3 has 15 amino acids. Germline CDR1 SQVTM, CDR2 ANQGSEA. Unmatched junction bases numbered 11, after V lost 4 bases and J lost 6 bases. The CDR3 sequence is CSVVRVSGGASEQYF. DNA for the CDR3: TGCAGCGTTGTACGGGTTAGCGGGGGGGCTTCCGAGCAGTACTTC.

The chain couples TRBV30 to TRBJ2-7; tentatively, D is TRBD1 (5 bases). Trimming removed 5 bases from V and 0 bases from J, with 5 bases in between. The CDR3 runs to 11 residues. In germline, CDR1 is GTSNPN, CDR2 SVGIG (reference sequence). In DNA, the CDR3 is TGTGCCTGGGACAGCTCCTACGAGCAGTACTTC. Amino acid sequence: CAWDSSYEQYF. The whole variable domain, remainder taken from reference TRBV30 and TRBJ2-7, is SQTIHQWPATLVQPVGSPLSLECTVEGTSNPNLYWYRQAAGRGLQLLFYSVGIGQISSEVPQNLSASRPQDRQFILSSKKLLLSDSGFYLCAWDSSYEQYFGPGTRLTVT.

The gene calls are TRBV6-5 and TRBJ2-5; no definite D call. V lost 2 bases and J 1 base, leaving 11 bases between the germline ends. CDR3 length: 15 residues. Looked up from germline, CDR1 is MNHEY and CDR2 is SVGAGI. The CDR3 bases are TGTGCCAGCAGTTACGGTAGTCGGACCCAAGAGACCCAGTACTTC. As protein: CASSYGSRTQETQYF.

The chain couples TRBV25-1 to TRBJ2-3; 7 bases align to TRBD1. The CDR3 covers 14 residues. V lost 8 bases and J lost 4; bases outside the gene matches: 9. Germline V lookup: CDR1 MGHDK, CDR2 SYGVNS. This CDR3 reads CASRDRESPDTQYF. As DNA, the CDR3 is TGTGCCAGCCGAGACAGGGAGAGTCCAGATACGCAGTATTTT.

The V gene is TRBV7-9, the J gene TRBJ2-1; D unresolved. The V end was cut by 2 bases, the J end by 7 bases, with 15 bases between. This CDR3 has 15 residues. Germline V gene sequence: CDR1 SEHNR, CDR2 FQNEAQ (reference sequence). CDR3 protein: CASSLLEPTDNEQFF. The DNA for the CDR3 is TGTGCCAGCAGCTTACTCGAGCCTACGGATAATGAGCAGTTCTTC.

V gene TRBV2 combines with J gene TRBJ2-4; 12 nucleotides align to TRBD2. The J segment lost 5 bases and the V segment lost 6 bases, leaving 8 bases of the junction unmatched. Germline CDR1 is SNHLY and CDR2 is FYNNEI. CDR3 length: 16 residues. CDR3 region: CASSGGLAGPENIQYF. The CDR3 DNA follows: TGTGCCAGCAGCGGAGGACTAGCGGGGCCGGAAAACATTCAGTACTTC.

This chain joins TRBV15 and TRBJ2-7; TRBD1 aligns across 7 bases. Trimming removed 1 base from V and 2 bases from J; junction bases left unmatched: 5. The CDR3 contains 15 residues. In germline, CDR1 is LNHNV, CDR2 YYDKDF (reference sequence). Here the CDR3 DNA reads TGTGCCACCAGCAGAGGTCCGGGACAGACCTACGAGCAGTACTTC. Translation gives CATSRGPGQTYEQYF.

In nucleotides, the CDR3 is TGCAGCGTTGAAGGACTAGCGGAGAGCTCCTACGAGCAGTACTTC. Its protein product is CSVEGLAESSYEQYF. V gene TRBV29-1 combines with J gene TRBJ2-7; TRBD2 matches 9 bases. Germline CDR1 SQVTM, CDR2 ANQGSEA. The CDR3 length is 15 residues. With V trimmed by 1 base and J by 0 bases, 4 bases remained unmatched.